Detailed here is one T cell receptor beta chain. This CDR3 contains 16 residues. V was clipped by 7 bases and J by 6 bases; unmatched bases: 12. In germline, CDR1 is SGDLS, CDR2 YYNGEE. RNA transcripts provided the template for amplifying TCR beta CDR3 regions. The workflow started with a first-round RT-PCR run with HTBI primers and then moved on to a second-round multiplex PCR. TCRdb fed the multiplex PCR reads into MiXCR, producing one record per CDR3 protein. The table lists 650,000 to 900,000 distinct CDR3 sequences, 35% to 50% of them singletons. Donors with ophthalmopathy: moderate-to-severe activity, CAS ≥3, NOSPECS ≥4, duration under 3 months. The source of the sample is a study of Graves' ophthalmopathy and Graves' hyperthyroidism.

The sequence derives from an adult man with Graves' ophthalmopathy. The chain joins TRBV9 to TRBJ1-6, with 8 bases fitting TRBD1. The sample consisted of peripheral blood. The CDR3 reads CASSHRDRTTNSPLHF. The CDR3 DNA sequence: TGTGCCAGCTCACACCGGGACAGGACCACTAATTCACCCCTCCACTTT. The full variable domain, in which reference TRBV9 and TRBJ1-6 provide the parts outside the CDR3, is DSGVTQTPKHLITATGQRVTLRCSPRSGDLSVYWYQQSLDQGLQFLIQYYNGEERAKGNILERFSAQQFPDLHSELNLSSLELGDSALYFCASSHRDRTTNSPLHFGNGTRLTVT.